The present entry profiles one T cell receptor beta chain with its context. The target antigen is unknown. The data originate from a study of T-cell memory formation after mild COVID-19. Whole-study findings and limits: Unconfirmed was the SARS-CoV-2 specificity of second-wave clones that peaked on day 37. Clones contracting across day 15 to 85 had a balanced CD4/CD8 profile; later expanding clones leaned CD4+.

Germline V lookup: CDR1 SGHNT, CDR2 YYREEE (reference sequence). The CDR3 runs to 15 residues. The V and J ends lost 1 base and 3 bases respectively, with 12 bases between them. A single record per CDR3 protein comes from TCRdb applying MiXCR to the 5' RACE reads. Altogether around 310,000 distinct CDR3 sequences are present, 15% to 20% being singletons, with the ten largest covering 20% to 25%. The sequence was collected from a man younger than 30 who had mild COVID-19 (a few samples of this study predate the infection). Cell type and time point are not known. The genes are TRBV5-4 and TRBJ2-3, with D hard to call. The sequenced sample consisted of PBMCs or a T cell subset sorted from them (not recorded which). The CDR3 reads CASSLSVQETDTQYF. The CDR3 DNA reads as TGTGCCAGCAGCTTGTCCGTGCAGGAGACAGATACGCAGTATTTT.